This record concerns one T cell receptor beta chain sequence. The sample comes from a study of CD8 T cells in Susac syndrome. A quantity of about 0.5 to 1 ug RNA underwent reverse transcription using random hexamers. TCRdb re-called the immunoSEQ multiplex PCR reads with MiXCR, one entry per CDR3 protein. The table shows about 200,000 distinct CDR3 sequences, with 85% to 95% occurring only once. V lost 0 bases to trimming and J lost 5 bases; unmatched junction nucleotides: 3. The germline V gene encodes CDR1 DFQATT and CDR2 SNEGSKA (reference sequence). The CDR3 runs to 14 residues. The clonotype originates from a human donor in good health. V is TRBV20-1 and J is TRBJ1-4; 7 bases are a match to TRBD1. Source material: CD4+ T cells from PBMCs. The CDR3 coding sequence is TGCAGTGCTAGAGATCTACAGGGGAATGAAAAACTGTTTTTT. It codes for CSARDLQGNEKLFF.